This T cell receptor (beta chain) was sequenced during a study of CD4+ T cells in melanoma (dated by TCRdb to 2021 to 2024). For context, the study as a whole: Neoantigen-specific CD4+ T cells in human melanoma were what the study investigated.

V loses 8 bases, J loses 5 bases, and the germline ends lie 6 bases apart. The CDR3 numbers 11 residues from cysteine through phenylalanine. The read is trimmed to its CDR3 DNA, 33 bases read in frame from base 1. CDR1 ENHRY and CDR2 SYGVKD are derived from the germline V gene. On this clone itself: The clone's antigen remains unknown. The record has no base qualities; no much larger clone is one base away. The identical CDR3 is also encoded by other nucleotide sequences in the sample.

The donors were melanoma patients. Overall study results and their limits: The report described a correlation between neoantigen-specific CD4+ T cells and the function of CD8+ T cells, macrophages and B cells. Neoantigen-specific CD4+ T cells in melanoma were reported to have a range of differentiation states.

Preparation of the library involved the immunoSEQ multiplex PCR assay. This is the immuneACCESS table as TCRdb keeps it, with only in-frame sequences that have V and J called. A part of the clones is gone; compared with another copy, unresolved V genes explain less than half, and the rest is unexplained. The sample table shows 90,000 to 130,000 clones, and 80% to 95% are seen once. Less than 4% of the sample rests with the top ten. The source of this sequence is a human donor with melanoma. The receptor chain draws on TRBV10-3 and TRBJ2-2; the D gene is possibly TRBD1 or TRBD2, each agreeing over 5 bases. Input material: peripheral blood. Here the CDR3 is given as CAIGGTGELFF. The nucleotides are TGTGCCATCGGGGGAACCGGGGAGCTGTTTTTT.